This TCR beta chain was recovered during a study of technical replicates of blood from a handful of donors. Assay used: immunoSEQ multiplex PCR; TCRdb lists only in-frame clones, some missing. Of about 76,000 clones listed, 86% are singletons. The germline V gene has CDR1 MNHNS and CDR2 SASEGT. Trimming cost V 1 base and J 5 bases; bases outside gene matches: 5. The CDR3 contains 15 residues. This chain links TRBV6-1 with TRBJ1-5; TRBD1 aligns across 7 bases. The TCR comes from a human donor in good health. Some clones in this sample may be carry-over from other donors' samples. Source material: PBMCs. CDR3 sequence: CASSEVTGFDQPQHF. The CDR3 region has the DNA TGTGCCAGCAGTGAAGTGACAGGGTTCGATCAGCCCCAGCATTTT.